This T cell receptor (beta chain) was observed in a study of Graves' ophthalmopathy and Graves' hyperthyroidism. Among the exclusions were patients with other autoimmune diseases, uncontrolled infections, pregnancy or lactation. The trim removed 3 bases at V and 0 bases at J, leaving 11 bases unmatched. The CDR3 runs to 17 residues. Germline V gene sequence: CDR1 SGHRS, CDR2 YFSETQ. Amplified material comprised TCR beta CDR3 regions derived from RNA transcripts. HTBI primers were used in a first-round RT-PCR, which preceded a second-round multiplex PCR. MiXCR, run by TCRdb on the multiplex PCR reads, gives a single entry per CDR3 protein. Here the sample spans over a million distinct CDR3 sequences, about 36% being singletons.

The V gene is TRBV5-1, the J gene TRBJ2-7; 8 bases are shared with TRBD2. The specimen sequenced was peripheral blood or thyroid tissue (not recorded which). The source of this sequence is an adult man with Graves' hyperthyroidism. The CDR3 reads CASSSRTPGTSSYEQYF. The CDR3 nucleotides read TGCGCCAGCAGCTCTCGAACCCCCGGGACTAGCTCCTACGAGCAGTACTTC.